A single T cell receptor (beta chain) is shown here with its context. The antigen is unknown. The data derive from a study of T cell repertoires in cytomegalovirus infection. The CDR3 contains 15 residues. Trimming left V 0 bases short and J 3 bases short, with 11 bases between. Germline assignment: CDR1 MNHNY and CDR2 SVGAGI (reference sequence). From the reads, TCRdb called clonotypes with MiXCR, one entry per CDR3 protein. The sample includes around 800,000 distinct CDR3 sequences, approximately 32% of them seen just once. The chain links TRBV6-6 to TRBJ1-2; D is possibly TRBD1 (5 bases). The clonotype originates from a human donor in good health (CMV status not recorded). Some clones in this sample may be carry-over from other donors' samples. This sample comprised cultured CD8+ T cells from PBMCs, obtained from culture after CMV antigen stimulation. CDR3 sequence: CASSYSNRGDYGYTF. CDR3 DNA sequence: TGTGCCAGCAGTTACTCGAACCGAGGGGACTATGGCTACACCTTC.